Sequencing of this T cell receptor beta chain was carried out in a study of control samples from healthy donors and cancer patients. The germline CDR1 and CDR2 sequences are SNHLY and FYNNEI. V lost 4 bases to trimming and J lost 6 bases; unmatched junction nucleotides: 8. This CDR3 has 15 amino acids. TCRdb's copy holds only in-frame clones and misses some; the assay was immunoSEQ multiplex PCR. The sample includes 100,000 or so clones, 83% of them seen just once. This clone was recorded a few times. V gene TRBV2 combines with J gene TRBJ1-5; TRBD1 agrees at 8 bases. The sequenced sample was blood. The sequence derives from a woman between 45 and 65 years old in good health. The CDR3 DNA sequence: TGTGCCAGCAGTGTAGGGCAGGGGGCGATTCAGCCCCAGCATTTT. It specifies CASSVGQGAIQPQHF. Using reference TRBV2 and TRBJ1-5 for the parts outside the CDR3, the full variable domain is EPEVTQTPSHQVTQMGQEVILRCVPISNHLYFYWYRQILGQKVEFLVSFYNNEISEKSEIFDDQFSVERPDGSNFTLKIRSTKLEDSAMYFCASSVGQGAIQPQHFGDGTRLSIL.